The rows below give T cell receptor beta chains drawn from one sample of a study of shared clonotypes between healthy human individuals. Only in-frame clones appear in the TCRdb table, and some are missing; sequencing was by immunoSEQ multiplex PCR. The data hold over 2,000,000 clones, with around 95% observed a single time. The sequenced material came from naive CD8+ T cells from PBMCs. The receptors here all came from a man between 18 and 29 years old in good health. Some clones in this sample may be carry-over from other donors' samples. The CDR3 runs from the conserved cysteine through the conserved F or W. The D gene is left open where the match is weak. Clone size, where shown, is once, few, many, or a class for clones that have expanded.

v_gene: TRBV5-1
j_gene: TRBJ2-6
d_gene: NA
abundance: NA
CDR3aa: CASSLTWGPNVLTF
CDR3nt: TGCGCCAGCAGCTTGACCTGGGGCCCCAACGTCCTGACTTTC

v_gene: TRBV14
j_gene: TRBJ2-6
d_gene: TRBD1
abundance: NA
CDR3aa: CASSKTGGYLSGANVLTF
CDR3nt: TGTGCCAGCAGCAAAACAGGGGGCTATTTATCTGGGGCCAACGTCCTGACTTTC

v_gene: TRBV9
j_gene: TRBJ1-2
d_gene: NA
abundance: NA
CDR3aa: CASSVESRAKPDGYTF
CDR3nt: TGTGCCAGCAGCGTAGAGAGTAGGGCGAAACCGGACGGCTACACCTTC

v_gene: TRBV7-9
j_gene: TRBJ2-7
d_gene: TRBD2
abundance: NA
CDR3aa: CASSLEPNSAGGPYEQYF
CDR3nt: TGTGCCAGCAGCTTGGAGCCAAATTCAGCGGGAGGGCCTTACGAGCAGTACTTC

v_gene: TRBV6-5
j_gene: TRBJ2-7
d_gene: TRBD1
abundance: NA
CDR3aa: CASSDRDYEQYF
CDR3nt: TGTGCCAGCAGCGACAGGGACTACGAGCAGTACTTC

v_gene: TRBV7-2
j_gene: TRBJ2-5
d_gene: NA
abundance: NA
CDR3aa: CASSSQTIPRGTQYF
CDR3nt: TGTGCCAGCAGCTCGCAGACTATCCCACGGGGGACCCAGTACTTC

v_gene: TRBV5-8
j_gene: TRBJ2-3
d_gene: NA
abundance: NA
CDR3aa: CASRMVFSRGADTQYF
CDR3nt: TGTGCCAGCAGGATGGTCTTCTCACGAGGCGCAGATACGCAGTATTTT

v_gene: TRBV9
j_gene: TRBJ2-1
d_gene: TRBD2
abundance: NA
CDR3aa: CASSVAARREERPDNEQFF
CDR3nt: TGTGCCAGCAGCGTCGCTGCGCGTCGGGAGGAGAGACCCGACAATGAGCAGTTCTTC

v_gene: TRBV7-3
j_gene: TRBJ2-1
d_gene: NA
abundance: NA
CDR3aa: CASSPVGGNEQFF
CDR3nt: TGTGCCAGCAGCCCGGTGGGGGGCAATGAGCAGTTCTTC

v_gene: TRBV19
j_gene: TRBJ2-7
d_gene: NA
abundance: NA
CDR3aa: CASSQLKIGGLEQYF
CDR3nt: TGTGCCAGTAGCCAGCTAAAGATCGGTGGCCTCGAGCAGTACTTC

v_gene: TRBV7-8
j_gene: TRBJ2-7
d_gene: NA
abundance: NA
CDR3aa: CASSRDLRSSYEQYF
CDR3nt: TGTGCCAGCAGCCGGGACCTCAGGTCCTCCTACGAGCAGTACTTC

v_gene: TRBV29-1
j_gene: TRBJ2-1
d_gene: NA
abundance: NA
CDR3aa: CSVDTGSEQFF
CDR3nt: TGCAGCGTTGACACAGGGAGTGAGCAGTTCTTC

v_gene: TRBV28
j_gene: TRBJ2-7
d_gene: TRBD2
abundance: NA
CDR3aa: CASKPGLAGINQPYEQYF
CDR3nt: TGTGCCAGCAAACCGGGACTAGCGGGTATTAACCAACCCTACGAGCAGTACTTC

v_gene: TRBV27
j_gene: TRBJ2-7
d_gene: TRBD2
abundance: NA
CDR3aa: CASSLLGTSGMTYEQYF
CDR3nt: TGTGCCAGCAGTTTGTTAGGGACTAGCGGGATGACCTACGAGCAGTACTTC

v_gene: TRBV7-9
j_gene: TRBJ2-3
d_gene: NA
abundance: NA
CDR3aa: CASSLALLARSDTQYF
CDR3nt: TGTGCCAGCAGCTTAGCCCTCCTAGCGAGATCAGATACGCAGTATTTT

v_gene: TRBV9
j_gene: TRBJ2-1
d_gene: NA
abundance: NA
CDR3aa: CASSVGLAEYNEQFF
CDR3nt: TGTGCCAGCAGCGTAGGGCTAGCCGAATACAATGAGCAGTTCTTC

v_gene: TRBV16
j_gene: TRBJ2-1
d_gene: TRBD1
abundance: NA
CDR3aa: CASSPIRGGLRDDNEQFF
CDR3nt: TGTGCCAGCAGCCCTATACGAGGGGGCCTCCGCGACGACAATGAGCAGTTCTTC

v_gene: TRBV7-9
j_gene: TRBJ2-1
d_gene: TRBD2
abundance: once
CDR3aa: CASSPRGGNNEQFF
CDR3nt: TGTGCCAGCAGCCCACGGGGGGGAAACAATGAGCAGTTCTTC

v_gene: TRBV27
j_gene: TRBJ2-3
d_gene: TRBD1
abundance: NA
CDR3aa: CASSSPDRGRGDTQYF
CDR3nt: TGTGCCAGCAGTTCCCCTGACAGGGGGCGGGGGGATACGCAGTATTTT

v_gene: TRBV6-6
j_gene: TRBJ1-1
d_gene: NA
abundance: NA
CDR3aa: CASRTRGPLNTEAFF
CDR3nt: TGTGCCAGCAGAACCAGGGGTCCCTTGAACACTGAAGCTTTCTTT

v_gene: TRBV4-2
j_gene: TRBJ1-6
d_gene: NA
abundance: NA
CDR3aa: CASSQMGTGSYNSPLHF
CDR3nt: TGTGCCAGCAGCCAAATGGGAACCGGCTCCTATAATTCACCCCTCCACTTT

v_gene: TRBV7-3
j_gene: TRBJ2-3
d_gene: NA
abundance: NA
CDR3aa: CASSFGEFETDTQYF
CDR3nt: TGTGCCAGCAGCTTCGGTGAATTCGAGACAGATACGCAGTATTTT

v_gene: TRBV6-6
j_gene: TRBJ1-6
d_gene: NA
abundance: NA
CDR3aa: CASTQGGSSYNSPLHF
CDR3nt: TGTGCCAGCACCCAGGGCGGGAGCTCCTATAATTCACCCCTCCACTTT

v_gene: TRBV5-5
j_gene: TRBJ1-4
d_gene: TRBD1
abundance: NA
CDR3aa: CASSLFRGSVEKLFF
CDR3nt: TGTGCCAGCAGCTTGTTCAGGGGGTCGGTGGAAAAACTGTTTTTT

v_gene: TRBV5-6
j_gene: TRBJ1-1
d_gene: NA
abundance: NA
CDR3aa: CASSLLMNRMNTEAFF
CDR3nt: TGTGCCAGCAGCTTGCTCATGAACCGGATGAACACTGAAGCTTTCTTT

v_gene: TRBV30
j_gene: TRBJ2-7
d_gene: NA
abundance: NA
CDR3aa: CAWSVLDGPTRGEQYF
CDR3nt: TGTGCCTGGAGTGTACTCGACGGGCCTACCCGAGGGGAGCAGTACTTC

v_gene: TRBV27
j_gene: TRBJ2-7
d_gene: NA
abundance: NA
CDR3aa: CASSPRDSSRDEQYF
CDR3nt: TGTGCCAGCAGCCCCAGGGACTCCTCAAGGGACGAGCAGTACTTC

v_gene: TRBV19
j_gene: TRBJ2-3
d_gene: TRBD2
abundance: NA
CDR3aa: CASSNRAGGFVGTDTQYF
CDR3nt: TGTGCCAGTAGTAATAGGGCGGGAGGTTTCGTGGGCACAGATACGCAGTATTTT

v_gene: TRBV19
j_gene: TRBJ1-5
d_gene: NA
abundance: NA
CDR3aa: CASSIDDSQNQPQHF
CDR3nt: TGTGCCAGTAGTATAGATGACAGTCAGAATCAGCCCCAGCATTTT

v_gene: TRBV27
j_gene: TRBJ1-1
d_gene: TRBD1
abundance: NA
CDR3aa: CASSLRTGGNTEAFF
CDR3nt: TGTGCCAGCAGTCTCCGGACAGGGGGGAACACTGAAGCTTTCTTT

v_gene: TRBV7-6
j_gene: TRBJ1-1
d_gene: NA
abundance: few
CDR3aa: CASSLEGGRNTEAFF
CDR3nt: TGTGCCAGCAGCTTGGAGGGTGGAAGGAACACTGAAGCTTTCTTT

v_gene: TRBV7-8
j_gene: TRBJ2-4
d_gene: NA
abundance: NA
CDR3aa: CASSSGTKNIQYF
CDR3nt: TGTGCCAGCAGCTCTGGAACCAAAAACATTCAGTACTTC

v_gene: TRBV19
j_gene: TRBJ2-7
d_gene: TRBD1
abundance: NA
CDR3aa: CASSMTGGSYEQYF
CDR3nt: TGTGCCAGTAGTATGACAGGGGGGTCCTACGAGCAGTACTTC

v_gene: TRBV4-1
j_gene: TRBJ2-3
d_gene: NA
abundance: NA
CDR3aa: CASSQVPYSADTQYF
CDR3nt: TGCGCCAGCAGCCAGGTGCCCTATTCGGCAGATACGCAGTATTTT

v_gene: TRBV5-1
j_gene: TRBJ1-5
d_gene: TRBD1
abundance: NA
CDR3aa: CASSLQGNQPQHF
CDR3nt: TGCGCCAGCAGCTTACAGGGGAATCAGCCCCAGCATTTT

v_gene: TRBV7-2
j_gene: TRBJ1-1
d_gene: NA
abundance: once
CDR3aa: CASTSRQANTEAFF
CDR3nt: TGTGCCAGCACCTCGAGACAGGCGAACACTGAAGCTTTCTTT

v_gene: TRBV7-6
j_gene: TRBJ2-5
d_gene: TRBD2
abundance: NA
CDR3aa: CASSPRTSGPRETQYF
CDR3nt: TGTGCCAGCAGCCCTAGGACTAGCGGGCCTCGGGAGACCCAGTACTTC

v_gene: TRBV4-1
j_gene: TRBJ2-1
d_gene: TRBD2
abundance: NA
CDR3aa: CASSQDRLAYSSYNEQFF
CDR3nt: TGCGCCAGCAGCCAAGATAGACTAGCCTATAGCTCCTACAATGAGCAGTTCTTC

v_gene: TRBV11-2
j_gene: TRBJ2-4
d_gene: TRBD1
abundance: NA
CDR3aa: CASSIGTGDVYIQYF
CDR3nt: TGTGCCAGCAGCATTGGGACAGGGGACGTATACATTCAGTACTTC

v_gene: TRBV6-6
j_gene: TRBJ2-7
d_gene: TRBD1
abundance: NA
CDR3aa: CASRTAGTGVYEQYF
CDR3nt: TGTGCCAGCAGAACAGCCGGGACAGGGGTTTACGAGCAGTACTTC

v_gene: TRBV28
j_gene: TRBJ2-3
d_gene: TRBD2
abundance: NA
CDR3aa: CASSLLAGDSTDTQYF
CDR3nt: TGTGCCAGCAGTCTCCTAGCGGGAGACAGCACAGATACGCAGTATTTT

v_gene: TRBV11-2
j_gene: TRBJ2-5
d_gene: TRBD2
abundance: NA
CDR3aa: CASSKGTSGRETQYF
CDR3nt: TGTGCCAGCAGCAAAGGGACTAGCGGGAGAGAGACCCAGTACTTC

v_gene: TRBV11-3
j_gene: TRBJ2-3
d_gene: NA
abundance: NA
CDR3aa: CASSYGTVDTQYF
CDR3nt: TGTGCCAGCAGCTACGGGACTGTTGATACGCAGTATTTT

v_gene: TRBV19
j_gene: TRBJ2-7
d_gene: NA
abundance: NA
CDR3aa: CASSARLATYEQYF
CDR3nt: TGTGCCAGTAGTGCCCGACTGGCGACCTACGAGCAGTACTTC

v_gene: TRBV6-5
j_gene: TRBJ2-5
d_gene: NA
abundance: NA
CDR3aa: CASSGTAEQETQYF
CDR3nt: TGTGCCAGCAGTGGGACGGCGGAGCAAGAGACCCAGTACTTC

v_gene: TRBV6-4
j_gene: TRBJ2-1
d_gene: NA
abundance: NA
CDR3aa: CASSELLGGNEQFF
CDR3nt: TGTGCCAGCAGTGAACTATTAGGGGGCAATGAGCAGTTCTTC

v_gene: TRBV11-2
j_gene: TRBJ2-3
d_gene: NA
abundance: once
CDR3aa: CASSLEADTQYF
CDR3nt: TGTGCCAGCAGCTTAGAAGCCGATACGCAGTATTTT

v_gene: TRBV30
j_gene: TRBJ1-1
d_gene: NA
abundance: NA
CDR3aa: CAWSGTPNTEAFF
CDR3nt: TGTGCCTGGAGTGGCACACCCAACACTGAAGCTTTCTTT

v_gene: TRBV27
j_gene: TRBJ2-5
d_gene: NA
abundance: NA
CDR3aa: CASSLGGSETQYF
CDR3nt: TGTGCCAGCAGTTTAGGAGGAAGTGAGACCCAGTACTTC

v_gene: TRBV19
j_gene: TRBJ1-4
d_gene: NA
abundance: NA
CDR3aa: CATMIQGGEKLFF
CDR3nt: TGTGCCACCATGATACAGGGAGGTGAAAAACTGTTTTTT

v_gene: TRBV11-2
j_gene: TRBJ2-5
d_gene: TRBD2
abundance: NA
CDR3aa: CASSFQLAGVPETQYF
CDR3nt: TGTGCCAGCAGCTTTCAATTAGCGGGAGTCCCAGAGACCCAGTACTTC

v_gene: TRBV9
j_gene: TRBJ1-5
d_gene: TRBD1
abundance: NA
CDR3aa: CASGTVNQPQHF
CDR3nt: TGTGCCAGTGGGACAGTCAATCAGCCCCAGCATTTT

v_gene: TRBV19
j_gene: TRBJ2-2
d_gene: NA
abundance: NA
CDR3aa: CASSMADTGELFF
CDR3nt: TGTGCCAGTAGTATGGCCGACACCGGGGAGCTGTTTTTT

v_gene: TRBV30
j_gene: TRBJ2-7
d_gene: NA
abundance: NA
CDR3aa: CASLGGAFYEQYF
CDR3nt: TGTGCCTCCCTGGGGGGAGCTTTCTACGAGCAGTACTTC

v_gene: TRBV5-4
j_gene: TRBJ2-1
d_gene: NA
abundance: NA
CDR3aa: CASSGSRGEQFF
CDR3nt: TGTGCCAGCAGTGGTTCAAGGGGTGAGCAGTTCTTC

v_gene: TRBV6-5
j_gene: TRBJ1-3
d_gene: NA
abundance: NA
CDR3aa: CASSYSSEGSGNTIYF
CDR3nt: TGTGCCAGCAGTTACTCGAGTGAGGGCTCTGGAAACACCATATATTTT

v_gene: TRBV27
j_gene: TRBJ1-1
d_gene: NA
abundance: NA
CDR3aa: CASSLRGSAGTEAFF
CDR3nt: TGTGCCAGCAGTTTAAGGGGATCGGCAGGCACTGAAGCTTTCTTT

v_gene: TRBV7-9
j_gene: TRBJ2-1
d_gene: NA
abundance: NA
CDR3aa: CASSLVGLGGVNEQFF
CDR3nt: TGTGCCAGCAGCTTAGTGGGTTTAGGTGGGGTCAATGAGCAGTTCTTC